A selection of T cell receptor beta chains follows, all from one sample in a study of blood T cells in healthy people across ages. Via MiXCR, TCRdb re-called the 5' RACE reads, giving one row per CDR3 protein. The table shows hundreds of thousands of distinct CDR3 sequences, with about 30% occurring only once. The sample taken for sequencing was blood. These receptors came from a woman older than 75 in good health. The CDR3 runs from the conserved cysteine through the conserved F or W. A D gene is named only where the DNA matches it firmly. For some rows the clone size is stated as once, few or many, or as a class when expanded; others skip it.

j_gene	d_gene	v_gene	abundance	CDR3nt	CDR3aa
TRBJ2-3	TRBD2	TRBV7-2	many	TGTGCCAGCAGCTTAATCGCGGGGGGGACAAGCACAGATACGCAGTATTTT	CASSLIAGGTSTDTQYF
TRBJ1-1	-	TRBV12-3/TRBV12-4	few	TGTGCCAGCAGTTTCGACCGGGGGCTCGGGATGAACACTGAAGCTTTCTTT	CASSFDRGLGMNTEAFF
TRBJ2-5	-	TRBV15	-	TGTGCCACCAGCAGAGATGAAGACGAGACCCAGTACTTC	CATSRDEDETQYF
TRBJ1-3	TRBD1	TRBV18	-	TGTGCCAGCTCCCGAACCGGGACAGGCGTCTCTGGAAACACCATATATTTT	CASSRTGTGVSGNTIYF
TRBJ1-2	TRBD1	TRBV2	few	TGTGCCAGCAGTGAAGGTCTCGCAAAACCACAGGGGGGCGGCTATGGCTACACCTTC	CASSEGLAKPQGGGYGYTF
TRBJ1-1	-	TRBV5-6	-	TGTGCCAGCAGCTTGGAGGTGAGAGGGAACACTGAAGCTTTCTTT	CASSLEVRGNTEAFF
TRBJ1-1	-	TRBV4-1	few	TGCGCCAGCAGCATGGGAAACACTGAAGCTTTCTTT	CASSMGNTEAFF
TRBJ2-3	TRBD1	TRBV6-6	-	TGTGCCAGCAGGACGACAGGGAACTCAGATACGCAGTATTTT	CASRTTGNSDTQYF
TRBJ2-3	TRBD1	TRBV7-3	-	TGTGCCAGCAGCCAAGGGTGGGACAGGGCGACAGATACGCAGTATTTT	CASSQGWDRATDTQYF
TRBJ2-7	TRBD1	TRBV19	few	TGTGCCAGTAGTACGGCAGGGGGCTCCTACGAGCAGTACTTC	CASSTAGGSYEQYF
TRBJ2-5	TRBD1	TRBV5-1	-	TGCGCCAGCAGCCCTACAGGGGGCTACGAGACCCAGTACTTC	CASSPTGGYETQYF
TRBJ1-5	-	TRBV20-1	-	TGCAGTGCATGGGACTTATCAAATCAGCCCCAGCATTTT	CSAWDLSNQPQHF
TRBJ2-6	TRBD1	TRBV7-2	many	TGTGCCAGCAGCTTAGCGGGGACAGGGCCTGGGGCCAACGTCCTGACTTTC	CASSLAGTGPGANVLTF
TRBJ1-3	-	TRBV6-5	-	TGTGCCAGCAGTGCGACAGGCCAACCCGGAAACACCATATATTTT	CASSATGQPGNTIYF
TRBJ2-7	-	TRBV20-1	many	TGCAGTGCTAGAGACAGGTACACGCCGGGGGACGAGCAGTACTTC	CSARDRYTPGDEQYF
TRBJ1-4	TRBD1	TRBV7-2	-	TGTGCCAGCAGCACACTTACGGCCAGGGGGAGTGCAACTAATGAAAAACTGTTTTTT	CASSTLTARGSATNEKLFF
TRBJ2-7	-	TRBV6-5	many	TGTGCCAGCACCCCAGGGGGACTGGACTACGAGCAGTACTTC	CASTPGGLDYEQYF
TRBJ2-7	TRBD1	TRBV20-1	many	TGCAGTGCCACTCGACAGGGATTTCCCTACGAGCAGTACTTC	CSATRQGFPYEQYF
TRBJ2-4	-	TRBV20-1	many	TGCAGTGCTAAGAGTGCAGGAGACCGTTACGGGTACTTC	CSAKSAGDRYGYF
TRBJ2-1	TRBD1	TRBV12-3/TRBV12-4	few	TGTGCCAGCAGCCCCAGGGGGCTGGGGGAGCAGTTCTTC	CASSPRGLGEQFF
TRBJ1-1	TRBD1	TRBV29-1	many	TGCAGCGTTTCTACAGGGGGGTGGGATACTGAAGCTTTCTTT	CSVSTGGWDTEAFF
TRBJ2-1	TRBD1	TRBV2	-	TGTGCCAGCAGTGATCTCGAGGGGACAGGGTCAGGGAATGAGCAGTTCTTC	CASSDLEGTGSGNEQFF
TRBJ2-3	-	TRBV12-3/TRBV12-4	-	TGTGCCAGCGTCAGAGTGAGAGCAGATACGCAGTATTTT	CASVRVRADTQYF
TRBJ2-1	-	TRBV15	many	TGTGCCACCAGCAGCGGGGGCCGCTCCTACAATGAGCAGTTCTTC	CATSSGGRSYNEQFF
TRBJ2-1	-	TRBV4-1	many	TGCGCCAGCAGCCAAGGAGAAGCGCACAATCCCGGTAATGAGCAGTTCTTC	CASSQGEAHNPGNEQFF
TRBJ1-4	-	TRBV28	many	TGTGCCAGCAGTTTATGGAGTGGAAATGAAAAACTGTTTTTT	CASSLWSGNEKLFF
TRBJ2-7	-	TRBV29-1	many	TGCAGCGTTGAAGAAGGTTACGAGCAGTACTTC	CSVEEGYEQYF
TRBJ1-2	-	TRBV7-8	few	TGTGCCAGCAGCTTAGGGCGGAAACACTATGGCTACACCTTC	CASSLGRKHYGYTF
TRBJ2-7	TRBD1	TRBV6-1	many	TGTGCCAGCAAATTAGGACAGGGGGCTTACTACGAGCAGTACTTC	CASKLGQGAYYEQYF
TRBJ2-1	-	TRBV20-1	-	TGCAGTGCCAGGAAGCAGAGTGGGAGAACTGGCAATGAGCAGTTCTTC	CSARKQSGRTGNEQFF
TRBJ1-6	TRBD1	TRBV9	many	TGTGCCAGCAGCGCGGACAGGGGTGATTCACCCCTCCACTTT	CASSADRGDSPLHF
TRBJ2-7	-	TRBV7-2	-	TGTGCCAGCAGCTTAGATCCAGGGCTAAGCCCCTACAATGAGCAGTACTTC	CASSLDPGLSPYNEQYF
TRBJ2-1	TRBD1	TRBV4-2	many	TGTGCCAGCAGCCAAGGACAGGGGAGCTCCTACAATGAGCAGTTCTTC	CASSQGQGSSYNEQFF